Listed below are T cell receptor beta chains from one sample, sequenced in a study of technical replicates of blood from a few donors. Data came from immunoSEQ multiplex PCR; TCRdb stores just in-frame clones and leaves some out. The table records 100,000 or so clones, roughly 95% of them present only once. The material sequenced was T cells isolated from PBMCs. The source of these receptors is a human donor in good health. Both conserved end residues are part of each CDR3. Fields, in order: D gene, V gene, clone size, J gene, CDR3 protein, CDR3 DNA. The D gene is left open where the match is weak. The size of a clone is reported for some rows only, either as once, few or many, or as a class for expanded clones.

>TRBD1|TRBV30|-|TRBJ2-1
CAWRKRQGYNEQFF
TGTGCCTGGAGGAAGCGACAGGGGTACAATGAGCAGTTCTTC
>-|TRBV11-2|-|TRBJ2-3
CASSLDLSTDTQYF
TGTGCCAGCAGCTTAGATTTAAGCACAGATACGCAGTATTTT
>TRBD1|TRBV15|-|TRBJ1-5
CATSRSGTGRPQHF
TGTGCCACCAGCAGGTCCGGGACAGGGCGGCCCCAGCATTTT
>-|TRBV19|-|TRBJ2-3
CASSIDKSNTQYF
TGTGCCAGTAGTATAGATAAGTCTAATACGCAGTATTTT
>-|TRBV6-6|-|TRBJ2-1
CASSLQDEQFF
TGTGCCAGCAGTCTCCAGGATGAGCAGTTCTTC
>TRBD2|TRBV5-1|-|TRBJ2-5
CASGTGGGETQYF
TGCGCCAGCGGAACGGGGGGTGGAGAGACCCAGTACTTC
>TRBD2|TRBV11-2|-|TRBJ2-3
CASSLDALAGDKLSTDTQYF
TGTGCCAGCAGCTTAGATGCCCTAGCGGGTGACAAGCTTAGCACAGATACGCAGTATTTT
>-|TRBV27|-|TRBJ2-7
CASGGGSTYEQYF
TGTGCCAGCGGGGGCGGGAGTACCTACGAGCAGTACTTC
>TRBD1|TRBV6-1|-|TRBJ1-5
CASVSSRGPDQPQHF
TGTGCCAGCGTAAGTAGCAGGGGGCCAGATCAGCCCCAGCATTTT
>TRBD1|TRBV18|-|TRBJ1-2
CASSPDRDYGYTF
TGTGCCAGCTCGCCAGACAGGGATTATGGCTACACCTTC
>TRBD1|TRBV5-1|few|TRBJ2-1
CASSSLTGTGGSRQFF
TGCGCCAGCAGCTCTTTAACCGGGACAGGGGGAAGTCGGCAGTTCTTC
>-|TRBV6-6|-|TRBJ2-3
CASSYSMSRVTDTQYF
TGTGCCAGCAGTTACTCTATGTCGCGGGTCACAGATACGCAGTATTTT
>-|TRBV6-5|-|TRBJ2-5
CASTAQSWGRETQYF
TGTGCCAGCACTGCGCAGTCCTGGGGCAGGGAGACCCAGTACTTC
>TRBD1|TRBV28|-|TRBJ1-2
CASSLDRAVGYGYTF
TGTGCCAGCAGTTTAGACAGGGCGGTAGGCTATGGCTACACCTTC
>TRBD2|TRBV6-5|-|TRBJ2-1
CASSYGLAGGWNEQFF
TGTGCCAGCAGTTATGGACTAGCGGGGGGTTGGAATGAGCAGTTCTTC
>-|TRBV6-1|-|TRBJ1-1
CASSREITEAFF
TGTGCCAGCAGCCGGGAGATCACTGAAGCTTTCTTT
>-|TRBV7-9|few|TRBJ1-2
CASSLAQPSYGYTF
TGTGCCAGCAGCTTAGCACAGCCCTCCTATGGCTACACCTTC
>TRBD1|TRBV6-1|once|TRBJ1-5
CASSVTGVFQPQHF
TGTGCCAGCAGTGTGACAGGGGTGTTTCAGCCCCAGCATTTT
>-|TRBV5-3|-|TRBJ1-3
CARSRVDSSGNTIYF
TGTGCCAGAAGCAGAGTGGACAGCTCTGGAAACACCATATATTTT
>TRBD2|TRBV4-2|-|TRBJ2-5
CASSQERVTSGSSGETQYF
TGTGCCAGCAGCCAAGAAAGGGTGACTAGCGGCTCCTCGGGGGAGACCCAGTACTTC
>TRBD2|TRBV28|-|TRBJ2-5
CASRPAGESTRQVTQYF
TGTGCCAGCCGGCCAGCGGGAGAAAGCACTCGTCAAGTGACCCAGTACTTC
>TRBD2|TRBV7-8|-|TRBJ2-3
CASSLGPSGGTSTDTQYF
TGTGCCAGCAGCTTAGGCCCTAGCGGGGGCACTAGCACAGATACGCAGTATTTT
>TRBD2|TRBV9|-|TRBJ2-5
CASSKAGGLETQYF
TGTGCCAGCAGTAAAGCGGGGGGGCTGGAGACCCAGTACTTC
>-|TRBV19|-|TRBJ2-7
CANIGGQSPPWEQYF
TGTGCCAACATCGGAGGACAGAGCCCACCCTGGGAGCAGTACTTC
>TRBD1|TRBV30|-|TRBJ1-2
CAWGKQGRESGYTF
TGTGCCTGGGGAAAACAGGGGCGCGAGAGTGGCTACACCTTC
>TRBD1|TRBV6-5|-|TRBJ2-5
CASTQGTGLPETQYF
TGTGCCAGCACCCAAGGGACAGGACTGCCAGAGACCCAGTACTTC
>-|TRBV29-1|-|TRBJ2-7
CSARGVSYEQYF
TGCAGCGCCCGTGGAGTCTCCTACGAGCAGTACTTC
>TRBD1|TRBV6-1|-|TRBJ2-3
CASSDTGTGDPDTQYF
TGTGCCAGCAGTGATACCGGGACAGGGGATCCAGATACGCAGTATTTT
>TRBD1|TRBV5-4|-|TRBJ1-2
CASSLGPGGTVYGYTF
TGTGCCAGCAGCTTGGGGCCGGGCGGGACAGTGTATGGCTACACCTTC
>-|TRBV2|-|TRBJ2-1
CASTLNGGAGGYNEQFF
TGTGCCAGCACCCTGAACGGGGGGGCAGGGGGCTACAATGAGCAGTTCTTC
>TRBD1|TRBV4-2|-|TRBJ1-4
CASSHGQGWANEKLFF
TGTGCCAGCAGCCACGGACAGGGTTGGGCTAATGAAAAACTGTTTTTT
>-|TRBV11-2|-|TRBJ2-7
CASSPNYEQYF
TGTGCCAGCAGCCCAAACTACGAGCAGTACTTC
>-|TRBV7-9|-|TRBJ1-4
CASSLGRGTNEKLFF
TGTGCCAGCAGCTTAGGACGGGGTACTAATGAAAAACTGTTTTTT
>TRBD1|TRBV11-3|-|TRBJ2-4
CASSLDRGNIQYF
TGTGCCAGCAGCTTAGACAGGGGGAACATTCAGTACTTC
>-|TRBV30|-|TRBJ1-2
CAWRQTGVYYGYTF
TGTGCCTGGAGACAGACGGGGGTCTACTATGGCTACACCTTC
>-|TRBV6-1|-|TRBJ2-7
CASREVRGTGYEQYF
TGTGCCAGCAGGGAGGTGCGCGGTACGGGATACGAGCAGTACTTC
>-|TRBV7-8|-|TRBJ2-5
CASSRTVQETQYF
TGTGCCAGCAGTCGGACAGTACAAGAGACCCAGTACTTC
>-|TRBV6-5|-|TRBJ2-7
CASSYGTSYEQYF
TGTGCCAGCAGCTACGGGACATCCTACGAGCAGTACTTC
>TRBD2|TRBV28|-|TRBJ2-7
CASSLTGTSGRSYEQYF
TGTGCCAGCAGTCTCACCGGGACTAGCGGGAGGTCTTACGAGCAGTACTTC
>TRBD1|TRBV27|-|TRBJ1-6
CASSLSGRGNSPLHF
TGTGCCAGCAGTTTATCGGGCAGGGGGAATTCACCCCTCCACTTT
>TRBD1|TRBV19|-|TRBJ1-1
CASRGTENTEAFF
TGTGCCAGTAGGGGGACAGAAAACACTGAAGCTTTCTTT
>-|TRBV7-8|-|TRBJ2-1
CASFGVGRIPSVGDEQFF
TGTGCCAGCTTCGGGGTAGGGCGCATACCATCGGTCGGGGATGAGCAGTTCTTC
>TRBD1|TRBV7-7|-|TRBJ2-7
CASSRGTGSSYEQYF
TGTGCCAGCAGCAGAGGGACAGGGAGCTCCTACGAGCAGTACTTC
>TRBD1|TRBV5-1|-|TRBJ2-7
CASSSAQGALYEQYF
TGCGCCAGCAGCTCCGCACAGGGGGCCCTCTACGAGCAGTACTTC
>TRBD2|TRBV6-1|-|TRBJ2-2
CASSVVNPGLNMRRTGELFF
TGTGCCAGCAGTGTAGTGAATCCGGGACTAAATATGCGAAGGACCGGGGAGCTGTTTTTT
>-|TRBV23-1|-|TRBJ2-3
CASARGLGWNTQYF
TGCGCCAGCGCGCGGGGGCTAGGATGGAATACGCAGTATTTT
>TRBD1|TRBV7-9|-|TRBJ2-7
CASSHRGTEISYEQYF
TGTGCCAGCAGCCACAGAGGGACAGAAATCTCCTACGAGCAGTACTTC
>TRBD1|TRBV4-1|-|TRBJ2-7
CASSQGDRPYEQYF
TGCGCCAGCAGCCAAGGGGACAGGCCCTACGAGCAGTACTTC